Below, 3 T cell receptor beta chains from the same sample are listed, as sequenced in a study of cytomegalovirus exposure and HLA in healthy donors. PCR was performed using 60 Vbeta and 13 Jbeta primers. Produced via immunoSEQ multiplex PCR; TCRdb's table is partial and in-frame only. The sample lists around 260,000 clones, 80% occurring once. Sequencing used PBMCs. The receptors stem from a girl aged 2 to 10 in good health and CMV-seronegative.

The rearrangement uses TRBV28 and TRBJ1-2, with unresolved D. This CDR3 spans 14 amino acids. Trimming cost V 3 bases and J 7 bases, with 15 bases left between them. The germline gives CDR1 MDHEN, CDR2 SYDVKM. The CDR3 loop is CASSFELPLSGYTF. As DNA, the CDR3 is TGTGCCAGCAGTTTTGAGCTGCCCCTTAGTGGCTACACCTTC.

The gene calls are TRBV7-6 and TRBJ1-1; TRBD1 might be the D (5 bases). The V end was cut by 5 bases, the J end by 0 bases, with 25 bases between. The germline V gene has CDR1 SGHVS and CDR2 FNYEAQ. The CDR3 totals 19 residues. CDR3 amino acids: CASSPTINRATVLNTEAFF. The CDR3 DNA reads TGTGCCAGCAGCCCGACCATCAATAGGGCGACAGTTCTGAACACTGAAGCTTTCTTT.

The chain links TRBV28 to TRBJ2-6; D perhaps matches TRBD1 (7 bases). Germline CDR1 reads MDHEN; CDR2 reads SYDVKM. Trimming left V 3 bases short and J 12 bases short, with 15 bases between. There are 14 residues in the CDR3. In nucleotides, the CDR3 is TGTGCCAGCAGTTTGGGGGGACAGATTCGCGTCCTGACTTTC. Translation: CASSLGGQIRVLTF.